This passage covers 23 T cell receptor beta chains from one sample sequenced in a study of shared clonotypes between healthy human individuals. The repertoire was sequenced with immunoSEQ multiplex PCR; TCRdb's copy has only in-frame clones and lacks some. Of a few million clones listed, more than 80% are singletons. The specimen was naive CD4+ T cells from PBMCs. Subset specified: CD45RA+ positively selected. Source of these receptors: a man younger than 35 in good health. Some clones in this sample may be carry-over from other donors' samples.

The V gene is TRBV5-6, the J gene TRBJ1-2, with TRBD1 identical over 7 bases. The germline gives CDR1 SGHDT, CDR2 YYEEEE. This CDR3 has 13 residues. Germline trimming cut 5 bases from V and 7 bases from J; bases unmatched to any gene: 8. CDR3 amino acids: CASRRQGVSGYTF. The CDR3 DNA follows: TGTGCCAGCAGGAGACAGGGTGTCTCTGGCTACACCTTC.

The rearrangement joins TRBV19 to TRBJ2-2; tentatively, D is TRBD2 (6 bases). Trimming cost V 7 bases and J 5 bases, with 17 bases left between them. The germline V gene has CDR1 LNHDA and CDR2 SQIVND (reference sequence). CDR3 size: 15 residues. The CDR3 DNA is TGTGCCAGTATGGGATTAGCGGCCGTTACCGGGGAGCTGTTTTTT. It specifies CASMGLAAVTGELFF. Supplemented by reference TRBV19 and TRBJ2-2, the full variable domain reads DGGITQSPKYLFRKEGQNVTLSCEQNLNHDAMYWYRQDPGQGLRLIYYSQIVNDFQKGDIAEGYSVSREKKESFPLTVTSAQKNPTAFYLCASMGLAAVTGELFFGEGSRLTVL.

This CDR3 is CASSLFPGQDLSGANVLTF. The DNA of the CDR3 is TGCGCCAGCAGCCTTTTCCCGGGACAGGATCTCTCTGGGGCCAACGTCCTGACTTTC. The chain links TRBV4-1 to TRBJ2-6, with 8 bases fitting TRBD1. Germline V gene lookup returns CDR1 MGHRA and CDR2 YSYEKL. This CDR3 region has 19 residues. Unmatched junction bases numbered 11, after V lost 4 bases and J lost 0 bases.

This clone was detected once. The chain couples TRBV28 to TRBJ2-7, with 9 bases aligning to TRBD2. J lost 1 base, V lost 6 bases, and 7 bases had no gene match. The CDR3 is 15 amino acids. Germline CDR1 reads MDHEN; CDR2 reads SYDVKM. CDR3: CASSYPSGKSYEQYF. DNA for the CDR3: TGTGCCAGCAGCTACCCTAGCGGGAAGTCCTACGAGCAGTACTTC.

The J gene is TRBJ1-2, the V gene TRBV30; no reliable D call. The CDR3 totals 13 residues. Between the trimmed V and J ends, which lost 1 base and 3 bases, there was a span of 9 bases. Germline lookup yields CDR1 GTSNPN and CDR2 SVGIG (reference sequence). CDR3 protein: CAWSGQVYYGYTF. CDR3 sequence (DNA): TGTGCCTGGAGTGGTCAGGTTTACTATGGCTACACCTTC. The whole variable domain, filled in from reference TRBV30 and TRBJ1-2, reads SQTIHQWPATLVQPVGSPLSLECTVEGTSNPNLYWYRQAAGRGLQLLFYSVGIGQISSEVPQNLSASRPQDRQFILSSKKLLLSDSGFYLCAWSGQVYYGYTFGSGTRLTVV.

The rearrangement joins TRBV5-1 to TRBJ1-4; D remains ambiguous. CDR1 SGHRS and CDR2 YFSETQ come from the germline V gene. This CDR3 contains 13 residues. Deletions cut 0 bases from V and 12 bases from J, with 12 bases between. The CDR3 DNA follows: TGCGCCAGCAGCTTGGGAACCGAGGTGCAACTGTTTTTT. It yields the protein CASSLGTEVQLFF.

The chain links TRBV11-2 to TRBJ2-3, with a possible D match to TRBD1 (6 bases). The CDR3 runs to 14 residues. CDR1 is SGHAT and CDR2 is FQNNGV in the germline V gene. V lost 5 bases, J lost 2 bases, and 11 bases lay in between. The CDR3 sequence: CASSPRDNTDTQYF. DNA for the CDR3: TGTGCCAGCAGCCCCAGGGACAACACAGATACGCAGTATTTT.

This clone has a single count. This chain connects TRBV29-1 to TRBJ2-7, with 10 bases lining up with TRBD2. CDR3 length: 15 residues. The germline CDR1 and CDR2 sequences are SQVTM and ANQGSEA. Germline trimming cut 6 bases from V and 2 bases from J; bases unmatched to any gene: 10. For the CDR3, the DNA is TGCAGCGTCGCCAAGCGGCTAGCGGGAGCCTACGAGCAGTACTTC. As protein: CSVAKRLAGAYEQYF.

The CDR3 region is CASSLESLTGELFF. The CDR3 bases are TGTGCCAGCAGTCTCGAATCACTGACCGGGGAGCTGTTTTTT. This sequence joins TRBV6-1 and TRBJ2-2; no firm D call. The CDR3 loop spans 14 amino acids. Trimming pared 5 bases from V and 5 bases from J, leaving 12 bases between. Per the germline V gene, CDR1 is MNHNS and CDR2 is SASEGT.

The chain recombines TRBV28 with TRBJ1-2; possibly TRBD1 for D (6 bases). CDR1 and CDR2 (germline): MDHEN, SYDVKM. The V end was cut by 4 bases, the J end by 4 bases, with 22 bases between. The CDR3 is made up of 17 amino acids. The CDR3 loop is CASSSRGGGALPYGYTF. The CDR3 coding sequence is TGTGCCAGCAGTTCCCGTGGGGGGGGCGCGTTACCCTATGGCTACACCTTC.

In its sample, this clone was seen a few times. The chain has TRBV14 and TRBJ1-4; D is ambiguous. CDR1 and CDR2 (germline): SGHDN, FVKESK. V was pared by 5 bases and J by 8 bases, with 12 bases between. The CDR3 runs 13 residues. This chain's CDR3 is CASSAAGWEKLFF. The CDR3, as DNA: TGTGCCAGCAGCGCTGCGGGTTGGGAAAAACTGTTTTTT.

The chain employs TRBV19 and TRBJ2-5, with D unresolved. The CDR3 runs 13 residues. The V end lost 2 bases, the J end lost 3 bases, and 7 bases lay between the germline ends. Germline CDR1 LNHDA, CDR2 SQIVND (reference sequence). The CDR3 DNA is TGTGCCAGTAGTATAAATCCAGAAGAGACCCAGTACTTC. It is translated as CASSINPEETQYF.

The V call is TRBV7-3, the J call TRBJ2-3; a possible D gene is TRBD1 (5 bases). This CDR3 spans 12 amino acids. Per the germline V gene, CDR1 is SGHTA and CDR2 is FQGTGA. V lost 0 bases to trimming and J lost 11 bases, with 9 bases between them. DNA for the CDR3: TGTGCCAGCAGCTTAACCCGAGACAGGCAGTATTTT. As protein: CASSLTRDRQYF. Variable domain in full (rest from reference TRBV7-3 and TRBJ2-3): GAGVSQTPSNKVTEKGKYVELRCDPISGHTALYWYRQSLGQGPEFLIYFQGTGAADDSGLPNDRFFAVRPEGSVSTLKIQRTERGDSAVYLCASSLTRDRQYFGPGTRLTVL.

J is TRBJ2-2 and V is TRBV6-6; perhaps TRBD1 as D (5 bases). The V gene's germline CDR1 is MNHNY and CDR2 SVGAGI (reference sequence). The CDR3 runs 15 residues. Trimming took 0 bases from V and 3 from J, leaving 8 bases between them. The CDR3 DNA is TGTGCCAGCAGTTACTCGAGCAGGGACACCGGGGAGCTGTTTTTT. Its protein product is CASSYSSRDTGELFF.

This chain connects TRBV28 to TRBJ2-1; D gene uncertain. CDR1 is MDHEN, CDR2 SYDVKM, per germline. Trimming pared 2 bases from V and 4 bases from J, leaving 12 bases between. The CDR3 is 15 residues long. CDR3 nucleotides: TGTGCCAGCAGTTTAGCCCTCAGTCCTTACAATGAGCAGTTCTTC. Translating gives CASSLALSPYNEQFF.

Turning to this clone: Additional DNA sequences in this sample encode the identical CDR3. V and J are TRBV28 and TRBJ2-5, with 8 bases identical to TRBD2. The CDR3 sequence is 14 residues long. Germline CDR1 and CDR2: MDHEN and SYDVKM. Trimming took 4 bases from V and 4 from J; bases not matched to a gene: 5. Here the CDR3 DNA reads TGTGCCAGCAGTTCCCCGGGGGGGGCAGAGACCCAGTACTTC. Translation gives CASSSPGGAETQYF.

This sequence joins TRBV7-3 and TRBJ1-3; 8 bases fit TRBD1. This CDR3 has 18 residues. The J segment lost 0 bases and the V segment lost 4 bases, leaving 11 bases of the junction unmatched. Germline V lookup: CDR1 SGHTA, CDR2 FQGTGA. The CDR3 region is CASSSRGRGKDSGNTIYF. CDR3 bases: TGTGCCAGCAGCTCCAGGGGGCGGGGAAAGGACTCTGGAAACACCATATATTTT.

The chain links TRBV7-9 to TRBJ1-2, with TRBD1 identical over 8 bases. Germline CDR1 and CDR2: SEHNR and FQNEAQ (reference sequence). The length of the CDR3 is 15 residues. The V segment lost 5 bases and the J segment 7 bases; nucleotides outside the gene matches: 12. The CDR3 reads CASSGDQGAVGGYTF. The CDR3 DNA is TGTGCCAGCAGCGGAGACCAGGGGGCGGTTGGTGGCTACACCTTC.

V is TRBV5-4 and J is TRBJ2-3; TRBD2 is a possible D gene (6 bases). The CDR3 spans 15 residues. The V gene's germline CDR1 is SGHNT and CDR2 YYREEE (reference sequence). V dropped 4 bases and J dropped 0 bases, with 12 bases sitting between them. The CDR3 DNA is TGTGCCAGCAGCCTCAATGGGAGGAGCACAGATACGCAGTATTTT. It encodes CASSLNGRSTDTQYF.

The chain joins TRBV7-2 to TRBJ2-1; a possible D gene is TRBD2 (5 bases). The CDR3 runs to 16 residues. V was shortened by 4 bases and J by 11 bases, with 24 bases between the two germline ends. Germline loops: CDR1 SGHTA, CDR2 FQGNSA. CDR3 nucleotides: TGTGCCAGCAGCTCCGACCGAGGGTTCCCTTGGAATAAGCAGTTCTTC. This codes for CASSSDRGFPWNKQFF.

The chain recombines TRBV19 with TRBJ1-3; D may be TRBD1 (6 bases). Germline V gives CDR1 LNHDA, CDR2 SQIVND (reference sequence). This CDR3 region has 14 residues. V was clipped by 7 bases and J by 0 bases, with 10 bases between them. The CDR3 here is CASIGTNSGNTIYF. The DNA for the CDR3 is TGTGCCAGTATTGGGACAAACTCTGGAAACACCATATATTTT. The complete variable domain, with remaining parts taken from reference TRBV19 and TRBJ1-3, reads DGGITQSPKYLFRKEGQNVTLSCEQNLNHDAMYWYRQDPGQGLRLIYYSQIVNDFQKGDIAEGYSVSREKKESFPLTVTSAQKNPTAFYLCASIGTNSGNTIYFGEGSWLTVV.

In nucleotides, the CDR3 is TGTGCCAGTAGTTTTGATGCATATGGCTACACCTTC. This gives the protein CASSFDAYGYTF. The chain is built from TRBV19 and TRBJ1-2; no definite D call. Trimming took 5 bases from V and 5 from J, leaving 9 bases between them. CDR3 length equals 12 residues. Germline V lookup: CDR1 LNHDA, CDR2 SQIVND (reference sequence).

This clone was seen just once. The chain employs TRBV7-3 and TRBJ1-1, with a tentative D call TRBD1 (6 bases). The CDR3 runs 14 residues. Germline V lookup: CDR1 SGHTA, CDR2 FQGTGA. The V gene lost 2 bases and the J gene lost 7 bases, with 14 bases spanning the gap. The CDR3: CASSLVSGGDEAFF. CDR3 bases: TGTGCCAGCAGCTTAGTGTCGGGGGGCGATGAAGCTTTCTTT. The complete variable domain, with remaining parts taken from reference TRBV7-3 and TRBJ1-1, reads GAGVSQTPSNKVTEKGKYVELRCDPISGHTALYWYRQSLGQGPEFLIYFQGTGAADDSGLPNDRFFAVRPEGSVSTLKIQRTERGDSAVYLCASSLVSGGDEAFFGQGTRLTVV.